The sequence of this TCR beta chain was determined in a study of shared clonotypes between healthy human individuals. In the case of this clone: What it binds is unknown.

Libraries were prepared by immunoSEQ multiplex PCR; TCRdb keeps only in-frame clonotypes and omits some of them. There are a few million clones in the sample; approximately 95% occur only once, and 0.39% lies in the top ten. A split of CD4+ cells into CD45RA+ naive and CD45RA-negative memory subsets was performed. The CDR3 runs 15 residues. V shed 4 bases and J shed 4 bases, with 17 bases lying between them. Germline V CDR1 and CDR2: SGHRS, YFSETQ. Whole-study results and caveats: The study found lower generation probabilities in non-shared clonotypes than in those shared by all four donors. Richness estimates generally favored naive over memory subsets. When naive CD4 clonotypes were compared across a handful of donors, 4% to 6.5% were shared.

Sequencing was carried out using naive CD4+ T cells from PBMCs. Subset reported: CD45RA+ positively selected. This receptor was identified in a man aged 18 to 29 in good health. Some clones in this sample may be carry-over from other donors' samples. This sequence joins TRBV5-1 and TRBJ1-2, with no clear D. The CDR3 protein is CASSLRFEHTYGYTF. The CDR3 DNA is TGCGCCAGCAGCCTGCGTTTTGAGCACACCTATGGCTACACCTTC. Based on the CDR3 plus reference TRBV5-1 and TRBJ1-2, the full variable domain is KAGVTQTPRYLIKTRGQQVTLSCSPISGHRSVSWYQQTPGQGLQFLFEYFSETQRNKGNFPGRFSGRQFSNSRSEMNVSTLELGDSALYLCASSLRFEHTYGYTFGSGTRLTVV.